This is a list of T cell receptor beta chains from one sample in a study of neurological immune-mediated disorders. MiXCR, applied by TCRdb to the 5' RACE reads, yields one record per CDR3 protein. The sample consists of about 59,000 distinct CDR3 sequences, about 13% of them appearing once. The sample consisted of PBMCs. The receptors were sampled from a woman aged 55-70 years with HTLV-1-associated myelopathy (HAM/TSP). CDR3s include the opening cysteine and the closing phenylalanine or tryptophan. Fields, in order: clone size, J gene, V gene, D gene, CDR3 length, CDR3 protein, CDR3 DNA. The D gene is left open where the match is weak. Clone sizes are given selectively: once, few, many, or a class where the clone is expanded.

clone_size: NA; j_call: TRBJ1-1; v_call: TRBV20-1; d_call: TRBD1; cdr3_length: 14; cdr3_aa: CSAKTGGSGTEAFF; cdr3_nt: TGCAGTGCTAAGACAGGGGGATCGGGGACTGAAGCTTTCTTT
clone_size: NA; j_call: TRBJ1-4; v_call: TRBV18; d_call: TRBD1; cdr3_length: 14; cdr3_aa: CVSFIQTGDEKLFF; cdr3_nt: TGTGTCAGCTTCATACAGACAGGGGATGAAAAACTGTTTTTT
clone_size: many; j_call: TRBJ2-3; v_call: TRBV5-5; d_call: NA; cdr3_length: 15; cdr3_aa: CASSLRGREIDTQYF; cdr3_nt: TGTGCCAGCAGCTTGCGGGGCAGGGAAATAGATACGCAGTATTTT
clone_size: many; j_call: TRBJ1-3; v_call: TRBV5-1; d_call: NA; cdr3_length: 14; cdr3_aa: CASSLGDSGNTIYF; cdr3_nt: TGCGCCAGCAGCTTGGGGGACTCTGGAAACACCATATATTTT
clone_size: many; j_call: TRBJ2-5; v_call: TRBV24-1; d_call: NA; cdr3_length: 13; cdr3_aa: CATSDLVTETQYF; cdr3_nt: TGTGCCACCAGTGATTTGGTCACAGAGACCCAGTACTTC
clone_size: many; j_call: TRBJ2-7; v_call: TRBV12-3/TRBV12-4; d_call: NA; cdr3_length: 14; cdr3_aa: CASNPQGGSYEQYF; cdr3_nt: TGTGCCAGCAATCCCCAGGGCGGTTCCTACGAGCAGTACTTC
clone_size: many; j_call: TRBJ1-2; v_call: TRBV7-2; d_call: NA; cdr3_length: 11; cdr3_aa: CASSSTPGYTF; cdr3_nt: TGTGCCAGCAGCTCAACACCTGGCTACACCTTC
clone_size: medium-sized; j_call: TRBJ2-1; v_call: TRBV5-1; d_call: NA; cdr3_length: 15; cdr3_aa: CASSLDGKIGNEQFF; cdr3_nt: TGCGCCAGCAGCTTGGATGGTAAAATTGGCAATGAGCAGTTCTTC
clone_size: many; j_call: TRBJ2-5; v_call: TRBV5-1; d_call: TRBD2; cdr3_length: 15; cdr3_aa: CASSMTSGRGETQYF; cdr3_nt: TGCGCCAGCAGCATGACTAGCGGGAGGGGAGAGACCCAGTACTTC
clone_size: many; j_call: TRBJ2-5; v_call: TRBV6-6; d_call: NA; cdr3_length: 13; cdr3_aa: CASNLAGTETQYF; cdr3_nt: TGTGCCAGCAATCTCGCGGGAACTGAGACCCAGTACTTC
clone_size: many; j_call: TRBJ2-4; v_call: TRBV12-3/TRBV12-4; d_call: NA; cdr3_length: 14; cdr3_aa: CASSFGQTINIQYF; cdr3_nt: TGTGCCAGCAGTTTCGGACAGACCATAAACATTCAGTACTTC
clone_size: many; j_call: TRBJ2-2; v_call: TRBV10-1; d_call: NA; cdr3_length: 14; cdr3_aa: CASSEGRGTGELFF; cdr3_nt: TGCGCCAGCAGTGAGGGCAGGGGCACCGGGGAGCTGTTTTTT
clone_size: many; j_call: TRBJ2-5; v_call: TRBV7-9; d_call: NA; cdr3_length: 14; cdr3_aa: CASSLVSQGETQYF; cdr3_nt: TGTGCCAGCAGCTTAGTCTCCCAGGGAGAGACCCAGTACTTC
clone_size: many; j_call: TRBJ1-1; v_call: TRBV7-2; d_call: TRBD1; cdr3_length: 13; cdr3_aa: CASMRTGGTEAFF; cdr3_nt: TGTGCCAGCATGCGGACAGGGGGCACTGAAGCTTTCTTT
clone_size: many; j_call: TRBJ2-2; v_call: TRBV12-3/TRBV12-4; d_call: NA; cdr3_length: 13; cdr3_aa: CASSFRESGELFF; cdr3_nt: TGTGCCAGCAGTTTTAGGGAGTCCGGGGAGCTGTTTTTT
clone_size: many; j_call: TRBJ2-7; v_call: TRBV7-2; d_call: TRBD2; cdr3_length: 13; cdr3_aa: CASSPSGGYEQYF; cdr3_nt: TGTGCCAGCAGCCCGAGCGGGGGCTACGAGCAGTACTTC
clone_size: few; j_call: TRBJ1-1; v_call: TRBV7-9; d_call: TRBD1; cdr3_length: 19; cdr3_aa: CASSLARGQGIAMNTEAFF; cdr3_nt: TGTGCCAGCAGCTTAGCGCGGGGACAGGGGATTGCCATGAACACTGAAGCTTTCTTT